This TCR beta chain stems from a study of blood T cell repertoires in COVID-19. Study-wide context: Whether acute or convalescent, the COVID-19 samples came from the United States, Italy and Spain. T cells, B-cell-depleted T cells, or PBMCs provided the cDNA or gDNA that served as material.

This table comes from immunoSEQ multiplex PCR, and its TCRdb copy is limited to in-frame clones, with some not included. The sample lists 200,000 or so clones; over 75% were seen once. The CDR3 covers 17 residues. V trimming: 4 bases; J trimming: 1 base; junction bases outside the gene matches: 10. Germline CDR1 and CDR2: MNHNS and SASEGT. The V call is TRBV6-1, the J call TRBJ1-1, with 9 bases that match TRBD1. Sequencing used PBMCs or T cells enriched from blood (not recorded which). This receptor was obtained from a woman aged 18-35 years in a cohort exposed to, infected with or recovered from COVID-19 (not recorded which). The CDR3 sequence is CASSVPGQGIANTEAFF. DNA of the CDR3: TGTGCCAGCAGTGTCCCGGGACAGGGTATCGCGAACACTGAAGCTTTCTTT.